This T cell receptor (beta chain) was recovered during a study of blood T cell repertoires in COVID-19. Study-wide background: In each case, the material was cDNA or gDNA derived from T cells, B-cell-depleted T cells, or PBMCs.

The V gene's germline CDR1 is KGHSH and CDR2 LQKENI. The CDR3 runs 16 residues. Trimming cost V 3 bases and J 0 bases; bases outside gene matches: 4. In the original workflow: Counts of nucleated cells, estimated from reference gene primer amplification, were obtained. Only in-frame clones appear in the TCRdb table, and some are missing; sequencing was by immunoSEQ multiplex PCR. The V and J calls and the clone size are those of that table, but D and trimming were determined from the DNA. This sample yields roughly 97,000 clones, of which around 87% are seen a single time; 15% to 20% belongs to the top ten.

V gene TRBV18 combines with J gene TRBJ2-1, with 8 nucleotides matching TRBD2. The receptor was derived from a human donor in a cohort sampled during active COVID-19. Sequenced material: peripheral blood. This chain's CDR3 is CASSPGGGLSYNEQFF. DNA for the CDR3: TGTGCCAGCTCACCCGGGGGGGGTCTCTCCTACAATGAGCAGTTCTTC. The full variable domain, with the rest looked up from reference TRBV18 and TRBJ2-1, is NAGVMQNPRHLVRRRGQEARLRCSPMKGHSHVYWYRQLPEEGLKFMVYLQKENIIDESGMPKERFSAEFPKEGPSILRIQQVVRGDSAAYFCASSPGGGLSYNEQFFGPGTRLTVL.